The 20 T cell receptor beta chains in this list originate from one sample, sequenced in a study of T cell repertoires in cytomegalovirus infection. MiXCR, applied by TCRdb to the reads, yields one record per CDR3 protein. The repertoire holds 160,000 or so distinct CDR3 sequences, with about a quarter as singletons. The source material was PBMCs. The receptors derive from a human donor in good health (CMV status not recorded). Some clones in this sample may be carry-over from other donors' samples.

The count of this clonotype is one. This may be a read error, as it is one base from a much larger clone. This chain uses TRBV7-1 with TRBJ2-6; D is unclear. TRBV7-1 is designated an ORF whose function remains uncertain. The CDR3 is 16 residues long. V was shortened by 5 bases and J by 3 bases, with 14 bases between the two germline ends. The CDR3 DNA reads as TGTGCCAGCAGCCTCGACACGATCTGTGGGGCCAACGTCCTGACTTTC. It codes for CASSLDTICGANVLTF.

V gene TRBV27 combines with J gene TRBJ2-1, with D hard to call. V was cut by 0 bases and J by 14 bases, with 20 bases left in between. Germline CDR1 reads MNHEY; CDR2 reads SMNVEV (reference sequence). There are 15 residues in the CDR3. CDR3 sequence reads: CASSLSFGLLEREFF. For the CDR3, the DNA is TGTGCCAGCAGTTTATCGTTCGGATTATTAGAGCGTGAGTTCTTC.

The chain combines TRBV28 with TRBJ2-2; unclear D gene. Germline V CDR1 and CDR2: MDHEN, SYDVKM. The CDR3 covers 15 residues. V was shortened by 6 bases and J by 4 bases, with 15 bases between the two germline ends. The CDR3 coding sequence is TGTGCCAGCAGCCTCCCTCAGCCCATCACCGGGGAGCTGTTTTTT. Protein: CASSLPQPITGELFF.

The CDR3 DNA is TGCAGCGTCGGACAGGGGCCAAGCTCCTACGAGCAGTACTTC. Translation gives CSVGQGPSSYEQYF. The rearrangement uses TRBV29-1 and TRBJ2-7; 9 positions agree with TRBD1. CDR1 is SQVTM and CDR2 is ANQGSEA in the germline V gene. CDR3 length: 14 residues. V shed 6 bases, J shed 0 bases, and the junction held 6 bases outside the gene matches.

In DNA, the CDR3 is TGTGCCAGCAGCTTGGGTAGCGGGGGGGCCAATGAGCAGTTCTTC. This codes for CASSLGSGGANEQFF. The V and J genes are TRBV7-8 and TRBJ2-1; 11 bases line up with TRBD2. V lost 3 bases, J lost 6 bases, and 4 bases stayed unmatched. Germline CDR1 and CDR2: SGHVS and FQNEAQ. The CDR3 is 15 residues long.

Comment on this clonotype: A much more abundant neighbour one base away suggests this may be a read error. The CDR3 DNA is TGTGCCAGCAGCTTACCGACAGGTAACCACAGTGAGCAGTTCTTC. It yields the protein CASSLPTGNHSEQFF. This chain joins TRBV7-3 and TRBJ2-1; TRBD1 is a possible D gene (6 bases). The germline gives CDR1 SGHTA, CDR2 FQGTGA. The V and J ends lost 2 bases and 9 bases respectively, with 17 bases between them. This CDR3 contains 15 residues.

This clonotype occurred a few times. This rearrangement joins TRBV7-9 to TRBJ2-1; TRBD2 aligns across 11 bases. V was pared by 5 bases and J by 7 bases, with 13 bases of the junction left unmatched. The CDR3 totals 17 residues. From germline, CDR1 is SEHNR and CDR2 FQNEAQ (reference sequence). CDR3 region: CASSPPGGSGRENEQFF. The CDR3 region has the DNA TGTGCCAGCAGCCCACCCGGAGGTAGCGGGAGGGAGAATGAGCAGTTCTTC. Full variable domain (rest looked up from reference TRBV7-9 and TRBJ2-1): DTGVSQNPRHKITKRGQNVTFRCDPISEHNRLYWYRQTLGQGPEFLTYFQNEAQLEKSRLLSDRFSAERPKGSFSTLEIQRTEQGDSAMYLCASSPPGGSGRENEQFFGPGTRLTVL.

This CDR3 reads CSVGTDQNTF. The CDR3 DNA reads TGCAGCGTTGGGACGGACCAGAACACCTTC. The chain joins TRBV29-1 to TRBJ1-2; D is uncertain. V lost 4 bases and J lost 12, with 12 bases in between. The CDR3 runs to 10 residues. Germline CDR1 SQVTM, CDR2 ANQGSEA. Supplemented by reference TRBV29-1 and TRBJ1-2, the full variable domain reads SAVISQKPSRDICQRGTSLTIQCQVDSQVTMMFWYRQQPGQSLTLIATANQGSEATYESGFVIDKFPISRPNLTFSTLTVSNMSPEDSSIYLCSVGTDQNTFGSGTRLTVV.

CDR3 amino acids: CASSGRLRGVETQYF. The CDR3 coding sequence is TGTGCCAGCAGCGGGCGACTGAGGGGGGTAGAGACCCAGTACTTC. V is TRBV11-2 and J is TRBJ2-5; D assignment may be TRBD1 or TRBD2 (6 bases each). CDR3 size: 15 residues. Per germline, CDR1 SGHAT and CDR2 FQNNGV. Trimming pared 5 bases from V and 4 bases from J, leaving 17 bases between.

The rearrangement uses TRBV6-2 or TRBV6-3 and TRBJ2-7, with TRBD1 as a possible D gene (7 bases). The germline V and J ends were trimmed by 6 bases and 2 bases, with 20 bases remaining between them. Germline CDR1 is MNHEY and CDR2 is SVGEGT. The CDR3 loop spans 16 amino acids. The CDR3 region has the DNA TGTGCCAGCAGCCGGGACAGCGGAGGGAAAACCTACGAGCAGTACTTC. Translating gives CASSRDSGGKTYEQYF.

A few counts support this clonotype. This chain connects TRBV10-3 to TRBJ2-7; 8 bases fit TRBD2. CDR3 size: 13 residues. Germline V lookup: CDR1 ENHRY, CDR2 SYGVKD. V shed 2 bases, J shed 7 bases, and the junction held 4 bases outside the gene matches. CDR3 loop: CAISERGGWEQYF. CDR3 DNA: TGTGCCATCAGTGAGCGGGGGGGCTGGGAGCAGTACTTC.

The chain recombines TRBV28 with TRBJ1-2; the D gene is possibly TRBD1 (5 bases). This CDR3 contains 15 residues. CDR1 MDHEN and CDR2 SYDVKM come from the germline V gene. V dropped 6 bases and J dropped 4 bases, with 18 bases sitting between them. The CDR3 nucleotides are TGTGCCAGCAGCTCCTCAGGGTTGAGGGTCTATGGCTACACCTTC. Protein: CASSSSGLRVYGYTF.

The chain joins TRBV12-3 or TRBV12-4 to TRBJ2-3; TRBD2 agrees at 11 bases. The ends lost 6 bases at V and 5 bases at J; junction bases unmatched: 7. The CDR3 runs 15 residues. The CDR3 DNA reads as TGTGCCAGCAGGCTTAGCGGGAGGGCGGGAGATACGCAGTATTTT. Translating it yields CASRLSGRAGDTQYF.

This clonotype was seen more than once but under ten times. The CDR3 DNA reads TGTGCCAGCAGTGAACAGACGGCGGGGCCCTACGAGCAGTACTTC. Amino acids: CASSEQTAGPYEQYF. The chain joins TRBV6-1 to TRBJ2-7, with D maybe TRBD2 (6 bases). CDR1 and CDR2 from the germline V gene are MNHNS and SASEGT. Trimming took off 2 bases at V and 2 bases at J, with 13 bases between the two ends. The CDR3 spans 15 residues.

Ten or more counts support this clonotype. The chain uses TRBV7-9 and TRBJ2-7, with TRBD1 matching 9 bases. This CDR3 spans 13 amino acids. V lost 6 bases and J lost 7; bases outside the gene matches: 7. Germline CDR1 reads SEHNR; CDR2 reads FQNEAQ (reference sequence). CDR3 nucleotide sequence: TGTGCCAGCAGTCGGGACAGGGCGGGTGAGCAGTACTTC. Its protein is CASSRDRAGEQYF.

The rearrangement links TRBV6-6 to TRBJ1-6; TRBD1 matches 7 bases. Trimming removed 6 bases from V and 7 bases from J; junction bases left unmatched: 9. The germline V gene has CDR1 MNHNY and CDR2 SVGAGI (reference sequence). CDR3 length equals 15 residues. DNA of the CDR3: TGTGCCAGCAGACCCGGCGGGACAGTGAATTCACCCCTCCACTTT. This codes for CASRPGGTVNSPLHF.

This chain joins TRBV4-1 and TRBJ1-1; no reliable D call. Germline V gives CDR1 MGHRA, CDR2 YSYEKL. V gave up 0 bases and J gave up 1 base, with 9 bases separating them. The CDR3 extends over 15 amino acids. CDR3 amino acids: CASSQDHSANTEAFF. The CDR3 DNA reads TGCGCCAGCAGCCAAGATCACAGCGCGAACACTGAAGCTTTCTTT.

The chain joins TRBV7-9 to TRBJ1-2, with a tentative D call TRBD1 (5 bases). Germline loops: CDR1 SEHNR, CDR2 FQNEAQ (reference sequence). The CDR3 has 14 amino acids. Trimming took off 5 bases at V and 4 bases at J, with 14 bases between the two ends. The CDR3 DNA is TGTGCCAGCAGCCCGTCTCGGGGGGTCTATGGCTACACCTTC. The encoded protein is CASSPSRGVYGYTF.

This clonotype has more than one count but fewer than ten. The chain combines TRBV12-5 with TRBJ2-1, with 7 bases that match TRBD2. Germline lookup yields CDR1 LGHNT and CDR2 FRNRAP. The CDR3 spans 17 residues. V lost 1 base to trimming and J lost 4 bases; unmatched junction nucleotides: 10. The CDR3 spells CASGLGVRSGTYNEQFF. The CDR3 nucleotides are TGTGCTAGTGGTTTGGGGGTGAGGAGCGGGACTTACAATGAGCAGTTCTTC.

This clonotype was observed a few times. The chain employs TRBV28 and TRBJ2-7, with D tentatively TRBD1 or TRBD2 (5 bases each). V lost 6 bases and J lost 3, with 15 bases in between. Germline V gives CDR1 MDHEN, CDR2 SYDVKM. The CDR3 spans 14 residues. The chain's CDR3 is CASRPTGQGYEQYF. The CDR3 DNA follows: TGTGCCAGCAGGCCGACGGGGCAAGGCTACGAGCAGTACTTC. The complete variable domain, with remaining parts taken from reference TRBV28 and TRBJ2-7, reads DVKVTQSSRYLVKRTGEKVFLECVQDMDHENMFWYRQDPGLGLRLIYFSYDVKMKEKGDIPEGYSVSREKKERFSLILESASTNQTSMYLCASRPTGQGYEQYFGPGTRLTVT.